This TCR beta chain stems from a study of Ad26.COV2.S vaccination and SARS-CoV-2 variants. The table came from immunoSEQ multiplex PCR; TCRdb's copy has only in-frame clones and leaves some out. The profile shows hundreds of thousands of clones, roughly 90% of them singletons. Stated treatment: about 20 received Ad26.COV2.S at low or high dose, single or two shots; 5 received placebo; per-sample allocation not given. Specimen acquisition occurred on day 63 following the initial vaccine or placebo injection. The CDR3 is 13 amino acids. Trimming took off 3 bases at V and 5 bases at J, with 11 bases between the two ends. The germline gives CDR1 MGHRA, CDR2 YSYEKL.

This chain connects TRBV4-1 to TRBJ2-7; no reliable D call. Sequencing was performed on peripheral blood, taken in a trial of Ad26.COV2.S vaccine versus placebo. The clonotype comes from a person aged 18-60 years who received the Ad26.COV2.S COVID-19 vaccine or a placebo. CDR3 nucleotides: TGCGCCAGCAGCCACCCGGGCGCCAACGAGCAGTACTTC. Translated: CASSHPGANEQYF.